Listed below are T cell receptor beta chains from one sample, sequenced in a study of T-cell reconstitution after alpha-beta-depleted transplantation in children. TCRdb re-called the PCR reads through MiXCR, storing one row per CDR3 protein. In the table there are about 980,000 distinct CDR3 sequences, about 31% of which are singletons. The starting material was PBMCs, mostly from graft donor cells, obtained 360 days after TCRalphabeta/CD19-depleted stem cell transplant. The receptor source for this set is a boy under two years old who had a stem cell transplant for SCID, so the T cells may come from the graft donor. The conserved cysteine and the conserved F or W are not part of the CDR3 here.

J gene	V gene	CDR3 length	CDR3 protein
TRBJ2-3	TRBV7-9	12	ASSAHWGGDTQY
TRBJ2-7	TRBV18	12	ASSPTGVGYEQY
TRBJ2-5	TRBV25-1	13	ASSEFGGGAETQY
TRBJ2-3	TRBV7-1	14	ASSAQGAGGTDTQY
TRBJ2-7	TRBV5-1	11	ASSSRTGYEQY
TRBJ1-6	TRBV5-4	14	ASSSLQGAYNSPLH
TRBJ2-7	TRBV6-5	13	ASSYSMQAAYEQY
TRBJ1-4	TRBV28	14	ASTPSDFATNEKLF
TRBJ2-7	TRBV15	13	ATSRNRDRTYEQY
TRBJ1-1	TRBV6-1	13	ASSEGGASNTEAF
TRBJ2-1	TRBV3-1	10	ASSHGANEQF
TRBJ2-1	TRBV27	15	ASSRRGTSGVINEQF
TRBJ2-7	TRBV7-6	14	ASSLLSVPGENEQY
TRBJ1-2	TRBV6-1	13	ASSPPTAPLIGYT
TRBJ2-1	TRBV10-3	12	AISRLDPNNEQF